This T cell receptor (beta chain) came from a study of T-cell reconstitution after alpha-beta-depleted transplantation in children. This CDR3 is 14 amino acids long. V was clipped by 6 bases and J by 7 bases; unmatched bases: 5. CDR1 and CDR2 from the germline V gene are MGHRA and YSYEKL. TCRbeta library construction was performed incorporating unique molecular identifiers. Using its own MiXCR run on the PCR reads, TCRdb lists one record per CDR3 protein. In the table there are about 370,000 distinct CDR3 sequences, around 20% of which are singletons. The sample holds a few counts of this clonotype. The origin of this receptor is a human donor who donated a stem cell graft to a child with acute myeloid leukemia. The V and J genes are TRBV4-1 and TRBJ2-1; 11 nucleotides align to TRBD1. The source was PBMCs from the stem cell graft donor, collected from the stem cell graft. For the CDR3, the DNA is TGCGCCAGCAGAAGGGACAGGGGGGGGAATGAGCAGTTCTTC. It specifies CASRRDRGGNEQFF.